This T cell receptor (beta chain) is from a study of T cell responses to AZD1222 COVID-19 vaccine. The V end was cut by 6 bases, the J end by 1 base, with 9 bases between. The CDR3 is made up of 13 amino acids. Germline loops: CDR1 SEHNR, CDR2 FQNEAQ (reference sequence). This clone was counted a few times. Measured with immunoSEQ multiplex PCR; TCRdb has only the in-frame clones, and not every one. The sample has 150,000 to 200,000 clones, around 87% seen once. The input for sequencing was peripheral blood, taken on day 0 of MenACWY control vaccination. The chain combines TRBV7-9 with TRBJ1-1; D remains ambiguous. The TCR originated in an adult in good health. The CDR3 loop is CASRHSGNTEAFF. The CDR3 coding sequence is TGTGCCAGCAGACATTCGGGGAACACTGAAGCTTTCTTT.